Below are 18 T cell receptor beta chains sequenced from a single sample in a study of blood T cell repertoires in COVID-19. Measured with immunoSEQ multiplex PCR; TCRdb has only the in-frame clones, and not every one. The table includes around 250,000 clones, around 86% detected once. What was sequenced was PBMCs or T cells enriched from blood (not recorded which). The receptors originated from a woman aged 50 to 60 who had recovered from COVID-19.

The gene calls are TRBV4-2 and TRBJ2-2; tentatively, D is TRBD1 (6 bases). Per germline, CDR1 LGHNA and CDR2 YNFKEQ. The CDR3 runs 15 residues. V lost 5 bases to trimming and J lost 1 base, with 11 bases between them. The chain's CDR3 is CASSTRTVNTGELFF. Written as DNA, the CDR3 is TGTGCCAGCAGCACCCGGACAGTGAACACCGGGGAGCTGTTTTTT.

This chain joins TRBV12-1 and TRBJ1-4; the DNA was not used to check the table's D call, TRBD1. TRBV12-1 constitutes a pseudogene. This CDR3 has 18 residues. The CDR3 region is CASRLGDRVSRSNEKLFF. The CDR3 DNA is TGTGCCAGCAGATTAGGGGACAGAGTTTCGCGATCTAATGAAAAACTGTTTTTT.

The chain combines TRBV28 with TRBJ2-7; 9 bases line up with TRBD1. The germline V gene encodes CDR1 MDHEN and CDR2 SYDVKM. The CDR3 is made up of 13 amino acids. Losses at the gene ends were 3 bases for V and 9 bases for J; bases not matched to a gene: 6. CDR3 bases: TGTGCCAGCAGTTTTGGACAGGGGCTTGGGCAGTACTTC. It yields the protein CASSFGQGLGQYF.

The chain employs TRBV19 and TRBJ1-1; 9 bases line up with TRBD1. This CDR3 comprises 18 residues. Germline assignment: CDR1 LNHDA and CDR2 SQIVND (reference sequence). Trimming took 4 bases from V and 0 from J; bases not matched to a gene: 12. The CDR3 nucleotides read TGTGCCAGTAGTAGGGGTCGGGACAGGGACCCAATGAACACTGAAGCTTTCTTT. Translated, it gives CASSRGRDRDPMNTEAFF.

This chain uses TRBV6-5 with TRBJ1-2; 8 bases line up with TRBD1. CDR3 size: 13 residues. After removal of 5 bases from V and 8 bases from J, the junction contained 7 bases not matched to a gene. The germline V gene encodes CDR1 MNHEY and CDR2 SVGAGI. CDR3 DNA sequence: TGTGCCAGCAGTCGACGGACAGGGTACGGCTACACCTTC. Translation gives CASSRRTGYGYTF.

This rearrangement joins TRBV7-3 to TRBJ1-5, with a possible D match to TRBD1 (6 bases). V lost 7 bases and J lost 1, with 26 bases in between. This CDR3 has 19 residues. Per germline, CDR1 SGHTA and CDR2 FQGTGA. CDR3 protein: CASTPAVNRVSRSNQPQHF. In nucleotides, the CDR3 is TGTGCCAGCACCCCTGCCGTAAACAGGGTAAGCCGAAGCAATCAGCCCCAGCATTTT.

V usage is TRBV28 and J usage is TRBJ2-3, with TRBD1 identical over 8 bases. CDR1 and CDR2 (germline): MDHEN, SYDVKM. With 2 bases clipped from V and 5 bases from J, the junction kept 6 bases outside the gene matches. This CDR3 has 15 residues. This CDR3 is CASSLPGQGKDTQYF. CDR3 bases: TGTGCCAGCAGTTTACCTGGACAGGGAAAAGATACGCAGTATTTT.

V gene TRBV3-1 (or the pseudogene TRBV3-2) combines with J gene TRBJ2-1; 11 bases are a match to TRBD2. V shed 4 bases, J shed 3 bases, and the junction held 5 bases outside the gene matches. Per the germline V gene, CDR1 is LGHDT and CDR2 is YNNKEL (reference sequence). The CDR3 runs 16 residues. The DNA of the CDR3 is TGTGCCAGCAGCCTAGGGACTAGCGGATTCTACAATGAGCAGTTCTTC. Translating gives CASSLGTSGFYNEQFF.

The chain combines TRBV27 with TRBJ1-2, with D unclear. V dropped 5 bases and J dropped 0 bases, with 7 bases sitting between them. CDR1 and CDR2 (germline): MNHEY, SMNVEV (reference sequence). The CDR3 totals 13 residues. DNA for the CDR3: TGTGCCAGCAGTACCGGTTCTAACTATGGCTACACCTTC. As protein: CASSTGSNYGYTF.

The rearrangement uses TRBV7-3 and TRBJ1-1, with 10 bases lining up with TRBD1. The CDR3 covers 19 residues. Germline trimming cut 2 bases from V and 4 bases from J; bases unmatched to any gene: 16. Germline-derived CDR1 and CDR2 are SGHTA and FQGTGA. The CDR3 sequence: CASSLRSGQGLGGSTEAFF. The CDR3 DNA follows: TGTGCCAGCAGCTTACGGTCGGGACAGGGGCTGGGCGGGAGCACTGAAGCTTTCTTT.

The chain is built from TRBV5-6 and TRBJ2-3; a possible D gene is TRBD2 (6 bases). There are 15 residues in the CDR3. Per the germline V gene, CDR1 is SGHDT and CDR2 is YYEEEE. The ends were cut back, 2 bases at V and 6 bases at J, with 16 bases in the middle. CDR3 amino acids: CASSFRTTRGDTQYF. The DNA of the CDR3 is TGTGCCAGCAGCTTTAGGACCACCCGGGGGGATACGCAGTATTTT. The whole variable domain, remainder taken from reference TRBV5-6 and TRBJ2-3, is DAGVTQSPTHLIKTRGQQVTLRCSPKSGHDTVSWYQQALGQGPQFIFQYYEEEERQRGNFPDRFSGHQFPNYSSELNVNALLLGDSALYLCASSFRTTRGDTQYFGPGTRLTVL.

Of note for this clone: At one boundary the junction diverges from the germline segment, which might be a read error. The chain has TRBV10-2 and TRBJ1-5, with a weak D call TRBD1 (6 bases). Germline CDR1 is WSHSY and CDR2 is SAAADI. CDR3 size: 14 residues. CDR3 nucleotide sequence: TGCGCCAGCAGGGTTAGCGGGGGCAAACAGCCCCAGCATTTT. Its translation: CASRVSGGKQPQHF.

The chain combines TRBV5-1 with TRBJ2-6, with D perhaps TRBD2 (6 bases). The V end was cut by 4 bases, the J end by 0 bases, with 11 bases between. CDR1 is SGHRS and CDR2 is YFSETQ in the germline V gene. The CDR3 contains 16 residues. The CDR3 DNA sequence: TGCGCCAGCAGCCGGGAGAAGCTCTCTGGGGCCAACGTCCTGACTTTC. Residues: CASSREKLSGANVLTF.

The chain employs TRBV5-1 and TRBJ1-2, with D maybe TRBD1 (6 bases). The CDR3 has 14 amino acids. Germline CDR1 is SGHRS and CDR2 is YFSETQ. The V end lost 3 bases, the J end lost 8 bases, and 17 bases lay between the germline ends. In DNA, the CDR3 is TGCGCCAGCAGCTCTCCGGGACAAGAAGGCGGCTACACCTTC. Translated, it gives CASSSPGQEGGYTF.

The rearrangement uses TRBV10-3 and TRBJ1-1, with 7 bases that match TRBD1. Unmatched junction bases numbered 16, after V lost 9 bases and J lost 0 bases. The CDR3 totals 17 residues. Germline lookup yields CDR1 ENHRY and CDR2 SYGVKD. This CDR3 reads CAIAGGTGEAVNTEAFF. CDR3 bases: TGTGCCATTGCGGGGGGTACAGGGGAGGCGGTGAACACTGAAGCTTTCTTT.

The CDR3: CAISGLRGGDNEQFF. For the CDR3, the DNA is TGTGCCATCAGTGGGCTCCGGGGGGGAGACAATGAGCAGTTCTTC. The gene calls are TRBV10-3 and TRBJ2-1; the match to TRBD2 covers 8 bases. The CDR3 is 15 residues long. Trimming removed 4 bases from V and 5 bases from J; junction bases left unmatched: 7. Germline V gene lookup returns CDR1 ENHRY and CDR2 SYGVKD.

The chain uses TRBV4-3 and TRBJ2-3; 10 bases line up with TRBD1. The CDR3 extends over 16 amino acids. Germline trimming cut 1 base from V and 5 bases from J; bases unmatched to any gene: 6. Germline V gene lookup returns CDR1 LGHNA and CDR2 YSLEER. CDR3 bases: TGCGCCAGCAGCCAAGCCTCGACAGGGGGCCAAGATACGCAGTATTTT. Translation: CASSQASTGGQDTQYF.

J is TRBJ1-2 and V is TRBV10-3; 7 bases map to TRBD1. Trimming removed 6 bases from V and 7 bases from J; junction bases left unmatched: 11. Germline values: CDR1 ENHRY, CDR2 SYGVKD. CDR3 size: 14 residues. CDR3 protein: CAIRSQGLAGGYTF. The CDR3 region has the DNA TGTGCCATCAGGTCACAGGGGCTCGCGGGTGGCTACACCTTC.